This record covers a single TCR beta chain. Genes here carry mouse names. Sequencing was performed with immunoSEQ multiplex PCR; in TCRdb, only in-frame clones are kept and a portion is missing. The sample lists about 48,000 clones; roughly 73% were seen once. The data were obtained in a study of tissue T cells after allogeneic stem cell transplantation. This sequence was found in a pool of C57BL/6 mice in good health. Sequencing used sorted cells pooled from one or two spleens.

The sequenced CDR3 bases are TGTGCCAGCAGCCAAACTGGGACTAGTCAAAACACCTTGTAC. Encoded protein: CASSQTGTSQNTLY. The full CDR3 reads CASSQTGTSQNTLYF. V usage is TRBV2 and J usage is TRBJ2-4, with D perhaps matching TRBD2 (6 bases). The CDR3 is cut off 1 residue early in the read; its end comes from the germline J gene. The germline V gene has CDR1 LGHNA and CDR2 YSYQKL. Trimming cost V 2 bases and J 0 bases, with 9 bases left between them. This CDR3 is built from 15 residues.